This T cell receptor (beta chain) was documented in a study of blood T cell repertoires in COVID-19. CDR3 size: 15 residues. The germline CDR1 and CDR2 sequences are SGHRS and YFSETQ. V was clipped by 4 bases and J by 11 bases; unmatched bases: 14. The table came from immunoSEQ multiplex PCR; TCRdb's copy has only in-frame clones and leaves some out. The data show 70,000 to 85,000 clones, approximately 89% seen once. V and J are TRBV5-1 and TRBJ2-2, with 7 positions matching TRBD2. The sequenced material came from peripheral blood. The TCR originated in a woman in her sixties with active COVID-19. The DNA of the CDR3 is TGCGCCAGCAGCCCCTTGATTCGCGGGAGTCCCGAGCTGTTTTTT. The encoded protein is CASSPLIRGSPELFF.